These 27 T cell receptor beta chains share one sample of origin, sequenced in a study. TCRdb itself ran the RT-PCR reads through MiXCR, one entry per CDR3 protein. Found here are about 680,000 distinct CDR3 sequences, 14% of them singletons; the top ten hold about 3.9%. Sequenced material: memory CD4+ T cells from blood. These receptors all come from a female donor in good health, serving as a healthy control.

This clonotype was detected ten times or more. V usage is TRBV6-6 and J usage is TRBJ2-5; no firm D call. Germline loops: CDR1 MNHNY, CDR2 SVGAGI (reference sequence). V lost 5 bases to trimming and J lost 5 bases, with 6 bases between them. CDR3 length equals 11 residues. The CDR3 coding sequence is TGTGCCAGCAGTACGGACGAGACCCAGTACTTC. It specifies CASSTDETQYF.

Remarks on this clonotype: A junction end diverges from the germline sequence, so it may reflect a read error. The CDR3 loop reads CASSPRGGPGQPQRF. The CDR3 coding sequence is TGTGCCAGCAGCCCGAGAGGGGGGCCGGGGCAGCCCCAGCGTTTT. This chain joins TRBV11-2 and TRBJ1-5, with a weak D call TRBD1 (6 bases). The CDR3 is made up of 15 amino acids. Looked up from germline, CDR1 is SGHAT and CDR2 is FQNNGV.

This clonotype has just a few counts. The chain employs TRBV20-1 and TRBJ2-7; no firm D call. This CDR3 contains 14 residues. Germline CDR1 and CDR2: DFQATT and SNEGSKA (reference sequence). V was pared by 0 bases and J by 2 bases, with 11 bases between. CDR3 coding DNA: TGCAGTGCTAGAGATCTCTTGGCTCCCTACGAGCAGTACTTC. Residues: CSARDLLAPYEQYF.

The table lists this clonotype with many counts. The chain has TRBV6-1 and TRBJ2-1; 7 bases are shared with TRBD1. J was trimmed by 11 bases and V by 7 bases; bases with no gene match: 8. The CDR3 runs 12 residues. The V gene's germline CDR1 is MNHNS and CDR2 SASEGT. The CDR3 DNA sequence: TGTGCCAGCACTGGACAGGCCTTGCAGCAGTTCTTC. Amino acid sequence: CASTGQALQQFF.

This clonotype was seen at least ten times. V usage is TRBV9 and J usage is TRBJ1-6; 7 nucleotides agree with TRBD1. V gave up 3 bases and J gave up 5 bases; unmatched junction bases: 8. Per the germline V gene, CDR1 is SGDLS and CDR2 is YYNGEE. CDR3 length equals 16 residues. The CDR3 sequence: CASSARTGADNSPLHF. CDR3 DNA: TGTGCCAGCAGCGCACGGACAGGCGCCGATAATTCACCCCTCCACTTT.

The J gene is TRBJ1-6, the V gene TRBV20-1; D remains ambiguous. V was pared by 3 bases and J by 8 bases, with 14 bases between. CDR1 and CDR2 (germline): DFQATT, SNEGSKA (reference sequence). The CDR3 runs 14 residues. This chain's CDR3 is CSARRRAIDSPLHF. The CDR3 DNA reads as TGCAGTGCTAGGAGACGGGCGATCGATTCACCCCTCCACTTT.

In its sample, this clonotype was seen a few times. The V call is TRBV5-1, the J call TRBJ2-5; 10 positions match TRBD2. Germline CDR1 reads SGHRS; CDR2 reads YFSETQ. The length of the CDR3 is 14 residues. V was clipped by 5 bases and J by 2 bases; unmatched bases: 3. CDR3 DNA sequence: TGCGCCAGCAGAGCGGGGGGGGCTCAAGAGACCCAGTACTTC. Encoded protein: CASRAGGAQETQYF.

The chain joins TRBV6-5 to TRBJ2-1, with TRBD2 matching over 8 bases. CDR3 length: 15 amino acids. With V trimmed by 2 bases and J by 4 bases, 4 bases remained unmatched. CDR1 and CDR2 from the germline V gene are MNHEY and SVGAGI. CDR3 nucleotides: TGTGCCAGCAGTTACGGCGGGAGGTCTTACAATGAGCAGTTCTTC. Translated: CASSYGGRSYNEQFF.

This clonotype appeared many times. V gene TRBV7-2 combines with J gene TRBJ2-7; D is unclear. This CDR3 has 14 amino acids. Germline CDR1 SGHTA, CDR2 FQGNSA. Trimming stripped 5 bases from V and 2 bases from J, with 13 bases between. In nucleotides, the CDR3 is TGTGCCAGCAGCCGGACGGACGGTGCCTACGAGCAGTACTTC. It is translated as CASSRTDGAYEQYF.

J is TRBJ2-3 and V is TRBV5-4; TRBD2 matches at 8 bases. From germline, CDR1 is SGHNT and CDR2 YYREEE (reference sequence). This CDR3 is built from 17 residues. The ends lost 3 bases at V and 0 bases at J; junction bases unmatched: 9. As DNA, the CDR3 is TGTGCCAGCAGCTCAGAACCTAGCGGGTATAGCACAGATACGCAGTATTTT. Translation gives CASSSEPSGYSTDTQYF.

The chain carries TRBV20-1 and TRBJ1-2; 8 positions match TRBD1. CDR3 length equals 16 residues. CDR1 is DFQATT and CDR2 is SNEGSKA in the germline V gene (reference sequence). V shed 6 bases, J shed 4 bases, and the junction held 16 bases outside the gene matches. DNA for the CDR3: TGCAGTGCCAAAACCACCTCAGGGGGCGGTCTCTATGGCTACACCTTC. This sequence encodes CSAKTTSGGGLYGYTF.

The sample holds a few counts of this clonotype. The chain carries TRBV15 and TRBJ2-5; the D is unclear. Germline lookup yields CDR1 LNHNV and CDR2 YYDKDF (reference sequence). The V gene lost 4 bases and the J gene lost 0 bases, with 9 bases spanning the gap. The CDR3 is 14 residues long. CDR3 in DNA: TGTGCCACCAGCACCGGGCGGAACCAAGAGACCCAGTACTTC. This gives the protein CATSTGRNQETQYF.

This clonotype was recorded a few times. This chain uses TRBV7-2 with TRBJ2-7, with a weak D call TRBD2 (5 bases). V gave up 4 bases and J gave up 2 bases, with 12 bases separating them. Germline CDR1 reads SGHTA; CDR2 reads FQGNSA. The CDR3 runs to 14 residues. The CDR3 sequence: CASSSRGLAYEQYF. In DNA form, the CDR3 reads TGTGCCAGCAGCTCCCGCGGGCTAGCCTACGAGCAGTACTTC.

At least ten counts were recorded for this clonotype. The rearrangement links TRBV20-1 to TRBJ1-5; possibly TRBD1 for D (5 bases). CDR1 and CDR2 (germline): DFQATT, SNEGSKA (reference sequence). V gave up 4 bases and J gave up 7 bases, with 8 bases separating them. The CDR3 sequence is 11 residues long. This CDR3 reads CSAIGAQPQHF. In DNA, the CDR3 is TGCAGTGCTATCGGGGCCCAGCCCCAGCATTTT.

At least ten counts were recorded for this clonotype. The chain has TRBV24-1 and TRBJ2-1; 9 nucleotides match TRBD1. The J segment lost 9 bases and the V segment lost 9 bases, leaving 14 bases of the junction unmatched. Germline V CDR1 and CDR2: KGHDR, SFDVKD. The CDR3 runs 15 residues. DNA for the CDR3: TGTGCCACCGGGCACAGGGGGCGAAGTTCTGTTGAGCAGTTCTTC. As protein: CATGHRGRSSVEQFF.

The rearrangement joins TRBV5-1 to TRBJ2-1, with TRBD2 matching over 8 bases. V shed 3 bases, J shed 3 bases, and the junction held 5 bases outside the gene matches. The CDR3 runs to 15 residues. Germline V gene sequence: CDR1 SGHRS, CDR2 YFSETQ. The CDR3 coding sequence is TGCGCCAGCAGCTGGGGACTAGTGTACTACAATGAGCAGTTCTTC. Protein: CASSWGLVYYNEQFF.

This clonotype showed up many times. CDR3 DNA: TGTGCCAGCAGCGAAACCGGGACAGGGGTATCACCCCTCCACTTT. Translated, it gives CASSETGTGVSPLHF. V usage is TRBV5-6 and J usage is TRBJ1-6; 10 bases line up with TRBD1. Germline V gene data show CDR1 as SGHDT and CDR2 as YYEEEE. The J segment lost 10 bases and the V segment lost 4 bases, leaving 8 bases of the junction unmatched. CDR3 size: 15 residues.

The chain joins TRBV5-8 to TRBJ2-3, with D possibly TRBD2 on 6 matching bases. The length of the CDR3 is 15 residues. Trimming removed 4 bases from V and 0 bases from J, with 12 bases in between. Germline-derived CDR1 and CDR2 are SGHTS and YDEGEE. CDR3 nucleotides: TGTGCCAGCAGCCCCGCGGGGCTAAGCACAGATACGCAGTATTTT. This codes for CASSPAGLSTDTQYF.

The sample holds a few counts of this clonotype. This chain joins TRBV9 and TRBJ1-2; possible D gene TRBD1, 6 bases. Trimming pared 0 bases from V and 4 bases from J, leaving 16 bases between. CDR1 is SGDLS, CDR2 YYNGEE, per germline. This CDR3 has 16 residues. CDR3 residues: CASSVAVGWTVYGYTF. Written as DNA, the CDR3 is TGTGCCAGCAGCGTAGCGGTAGGGTGGACAGTCTATGGCTACACCTTC.

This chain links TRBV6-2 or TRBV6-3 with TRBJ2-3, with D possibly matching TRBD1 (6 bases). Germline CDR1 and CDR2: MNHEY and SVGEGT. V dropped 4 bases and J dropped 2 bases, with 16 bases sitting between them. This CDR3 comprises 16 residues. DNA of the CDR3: TGTGCCAGCAGTTGGGAACAGGGAGAGTACACAGATACGCAGTATTTT. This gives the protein CASSWEQGEYTDTQYF.

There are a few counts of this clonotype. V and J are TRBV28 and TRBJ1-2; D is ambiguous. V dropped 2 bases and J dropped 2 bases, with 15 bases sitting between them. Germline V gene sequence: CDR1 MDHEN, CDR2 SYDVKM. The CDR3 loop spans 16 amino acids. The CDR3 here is CASSLPQLDWNYGYTF. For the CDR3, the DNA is TGTGCCAGCAGTTTACCCCAATTGGACTGGAACTATGGCTACACCTTC.

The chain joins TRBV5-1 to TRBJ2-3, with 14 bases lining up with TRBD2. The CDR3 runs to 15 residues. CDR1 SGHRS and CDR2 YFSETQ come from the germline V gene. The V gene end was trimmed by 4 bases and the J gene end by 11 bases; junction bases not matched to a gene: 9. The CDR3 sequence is CASSTGLAGAGEQYF. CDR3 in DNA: TGCGCCAGCAGCACGGGACTAGCGGGAGCGGGTGAGCAGTATTTT.

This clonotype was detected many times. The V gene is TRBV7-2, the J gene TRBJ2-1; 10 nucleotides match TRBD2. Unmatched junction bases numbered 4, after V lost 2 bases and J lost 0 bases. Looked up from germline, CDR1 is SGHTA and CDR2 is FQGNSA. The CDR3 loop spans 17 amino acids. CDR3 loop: CASSLLPSGSSYNEQFF. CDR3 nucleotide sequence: TGTGCCAGCAGCTTACTCCCTAGCGGGAGCTCCTACAATGAGCAGTTCTTC.

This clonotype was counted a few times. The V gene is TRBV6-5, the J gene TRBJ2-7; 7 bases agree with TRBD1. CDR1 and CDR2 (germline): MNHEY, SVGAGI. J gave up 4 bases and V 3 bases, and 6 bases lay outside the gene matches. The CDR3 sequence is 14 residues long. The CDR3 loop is CASSYRGQTYEQYF. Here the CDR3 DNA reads TGTGCCAGCAGTTATCGGGGACAGACTTACGAGCAGTACTTC.

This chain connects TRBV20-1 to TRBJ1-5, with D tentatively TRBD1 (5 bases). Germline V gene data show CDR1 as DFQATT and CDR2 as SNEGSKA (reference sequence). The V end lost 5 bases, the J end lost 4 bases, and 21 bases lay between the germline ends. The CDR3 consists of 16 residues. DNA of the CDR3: TGCAGTGCTTCCAAATGGGGCGGGGGGGGTAATCAGCCCCAGCATTTT. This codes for CSASKWGGGGNQPQHF.

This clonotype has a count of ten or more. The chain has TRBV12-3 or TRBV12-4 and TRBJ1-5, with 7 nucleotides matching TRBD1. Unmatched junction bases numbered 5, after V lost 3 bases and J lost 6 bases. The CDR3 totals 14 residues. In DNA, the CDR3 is TGTGCCAGCAGTTTTCAGGACAGGCGTCAGCCCCAGCATTTT. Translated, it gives CASSFQDRRQPQHF.

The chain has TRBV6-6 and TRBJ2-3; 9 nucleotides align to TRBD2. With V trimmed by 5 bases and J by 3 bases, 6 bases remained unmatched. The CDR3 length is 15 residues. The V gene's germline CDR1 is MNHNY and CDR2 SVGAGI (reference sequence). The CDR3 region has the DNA TGTGCCAGCAGTCGGACTAGCGCTACGACAGATACGCAGTATTTT. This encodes CASSRTSATTDTQYF.